The following is a T cell receptor (beta chain) sequence with its context. Arm-PCR of CDR3 regions with iRepertoire HTBI primers generated TCR beta libraries. MiXCR, applied by TCRdb to the multiplex PCR reads, yields one record per CDR3 protein. The sample holds some 330,000 distinct CDR3 sequences, around 23% seen once. There are 15 residues in the CDR3. CDR1 is SGHVS, CDR2 FNYEAQ, per germline. V lost 5 bases and J 0 bases, leaving 14 bases between the germline ends. This entry comes from a study of regulatory T cells in long-lasting Graves disease. The time point: persistent/refractory GD, antithyroid drugs over 5 years with positive TRAb. RNA extracted from PBMCs served as the sequencing template.

The sequences come from peripheral blood mononuclear cells (PBMCs), collected when the disease was refractory, from a patient treated with antithyroid drugs. This chain uses TRBV7-6 with TRBJ2-7; unclear D gene. The receptor's source is a woman in her thirties or forties with Graves disease. The CDR3 sequence is CASSAGSGLSYEQYF. The CDR3 region has the DNA TGTGCCAGCAGCGCTGGGTCTGGCCTCTCCTACGAGCAGTACTTC.